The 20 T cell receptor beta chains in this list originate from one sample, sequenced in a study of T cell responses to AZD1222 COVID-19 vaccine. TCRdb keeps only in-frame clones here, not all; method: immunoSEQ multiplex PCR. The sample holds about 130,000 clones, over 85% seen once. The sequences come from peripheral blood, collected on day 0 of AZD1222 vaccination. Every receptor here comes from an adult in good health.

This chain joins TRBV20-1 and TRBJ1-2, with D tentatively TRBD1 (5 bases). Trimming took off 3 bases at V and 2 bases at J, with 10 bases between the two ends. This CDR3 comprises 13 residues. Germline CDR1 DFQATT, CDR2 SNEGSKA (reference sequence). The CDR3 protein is CSASRDGNYGYTF. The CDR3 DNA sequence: TGCAGTGCTAGTCGGGACGGCAACTATGGCTACACCTTC.

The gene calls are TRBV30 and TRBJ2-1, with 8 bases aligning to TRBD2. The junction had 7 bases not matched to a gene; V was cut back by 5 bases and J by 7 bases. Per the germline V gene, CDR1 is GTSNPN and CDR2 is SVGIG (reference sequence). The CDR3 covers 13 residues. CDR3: CAWAPGLDNEQFF. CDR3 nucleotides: TGTGCCTGGGCTCCGGGACTAGATAATGAGCAGTTCTTC.

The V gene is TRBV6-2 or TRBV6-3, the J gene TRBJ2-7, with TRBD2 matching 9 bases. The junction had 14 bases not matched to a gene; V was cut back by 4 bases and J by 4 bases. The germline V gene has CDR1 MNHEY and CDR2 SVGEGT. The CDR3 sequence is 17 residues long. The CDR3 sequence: CASSFPFTTSGKYEQYF. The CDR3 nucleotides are TGTGCCAGCAGTTTTCCCTTCACGACTAGCGGAAAATACGAGCAGTACTTC.

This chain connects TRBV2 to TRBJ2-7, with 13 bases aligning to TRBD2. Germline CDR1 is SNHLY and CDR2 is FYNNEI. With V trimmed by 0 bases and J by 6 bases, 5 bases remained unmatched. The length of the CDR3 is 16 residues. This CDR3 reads CASSEAAGLAGLEQYF. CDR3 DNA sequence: TGTGCCAGCAGTGAAGCCGCGGGACTAGCGGGACTCGAGCAGTACTTC.

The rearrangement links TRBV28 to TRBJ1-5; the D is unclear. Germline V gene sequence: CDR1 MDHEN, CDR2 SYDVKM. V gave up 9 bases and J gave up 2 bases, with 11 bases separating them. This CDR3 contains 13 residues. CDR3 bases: TGTGCCAGTCTAGCGTCCGGCAATCAGCCCCAGCATTTT. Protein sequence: CASLASGNQPQHF.

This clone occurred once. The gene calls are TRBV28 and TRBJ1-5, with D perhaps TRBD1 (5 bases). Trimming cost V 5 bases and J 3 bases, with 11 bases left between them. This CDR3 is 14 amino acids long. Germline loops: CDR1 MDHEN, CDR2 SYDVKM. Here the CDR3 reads CASSVAGYNQPQHF. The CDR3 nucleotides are TGTGCCAGCAGTGTAGCAGGGTACAATCAGCCCCAGCATTTT.

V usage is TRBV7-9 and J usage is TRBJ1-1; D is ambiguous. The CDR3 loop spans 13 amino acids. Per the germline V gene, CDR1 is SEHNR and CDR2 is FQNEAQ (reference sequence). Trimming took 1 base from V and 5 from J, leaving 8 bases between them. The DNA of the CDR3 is TGTGCCAGCAGCTTAGTTGGGGTAACTGAAGCTTTCTTT. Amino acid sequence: CASSLVGVTEAFF.

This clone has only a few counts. CDR3 residues: CASSTPGFSTEAFF. The CDR3 DNA reads TGTGCCAGTAGTACCCCGGGTTTTAGTACTGAAGCTTTCTTT. The chain recombines TRBV19 with TRBJ1-1; D is undetermined. The CDR3 is made up of 14 amino acids. Germline-derived CDR1 and CDR2 are LNHDA and SQIVND (reference sequence). V lost 4 bases to trimming and J lost 5 bases, with 14 bases between them.

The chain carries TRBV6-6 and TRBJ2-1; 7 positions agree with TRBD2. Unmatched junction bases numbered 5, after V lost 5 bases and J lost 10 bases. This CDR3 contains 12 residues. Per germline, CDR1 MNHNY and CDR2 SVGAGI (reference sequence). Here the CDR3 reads CASSTSDREQFF. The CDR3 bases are TGTGCCAGCAGTACTAGCGATAGGGAGCAGTTCTTC.

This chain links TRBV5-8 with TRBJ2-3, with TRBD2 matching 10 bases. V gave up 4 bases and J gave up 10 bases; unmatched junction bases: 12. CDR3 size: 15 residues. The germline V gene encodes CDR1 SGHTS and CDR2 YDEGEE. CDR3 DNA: TGTGCCAGCAGCCTGCGTAGAGCGGGAGGGCCTGCGCAGTATTTT. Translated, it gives CASSLRRAGGPAQYF. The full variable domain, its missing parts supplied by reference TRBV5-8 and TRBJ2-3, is EAGVTQSPTHLIKTRGQQATLRCSPISGHTSVYWYQQALGLGLQFLLWYDEGEERNRGNFPPRFSGRQFPNYSSELNVNALELEDSALYLCASSLRRAGGPAQYFGPGTRLTVL.

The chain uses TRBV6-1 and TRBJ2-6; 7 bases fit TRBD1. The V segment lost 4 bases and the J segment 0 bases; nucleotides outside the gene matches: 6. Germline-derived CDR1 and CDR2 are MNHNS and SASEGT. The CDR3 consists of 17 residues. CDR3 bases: TGTGCCAGCAGTGCCAGGGGGACCTACTCTGGGGCCAACGTCCTGACTTTC. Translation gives CASSARGTYSGANVLTF.

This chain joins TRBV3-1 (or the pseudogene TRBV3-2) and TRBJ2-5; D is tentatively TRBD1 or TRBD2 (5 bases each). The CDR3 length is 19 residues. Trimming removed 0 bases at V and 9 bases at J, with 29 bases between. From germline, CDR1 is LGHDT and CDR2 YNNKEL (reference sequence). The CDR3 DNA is TGTGCCAGCAGCCAAGATCGAGGGGTCAGTTCGGTGTTTGTTCGAGCCCAGTACTTC. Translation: CASSQDRGVSSVFVRAQYF.

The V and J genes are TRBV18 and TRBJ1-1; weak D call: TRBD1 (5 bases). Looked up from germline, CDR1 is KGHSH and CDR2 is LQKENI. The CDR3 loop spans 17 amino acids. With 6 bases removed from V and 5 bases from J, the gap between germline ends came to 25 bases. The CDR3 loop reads CASSPTVGGAGGTEAFF. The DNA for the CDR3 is TGTGCCAGCTCCCCTACAGTCGGAGGCGCGGGGGGAACTGAAGCTTTCTTT.

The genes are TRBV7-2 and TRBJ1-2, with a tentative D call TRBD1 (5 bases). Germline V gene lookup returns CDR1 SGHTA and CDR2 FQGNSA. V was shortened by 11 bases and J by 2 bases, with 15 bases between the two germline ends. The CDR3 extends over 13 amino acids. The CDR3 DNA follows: TGTGCCGTTGCCCCGGGGCCAAACTATGGCTACACCTTC. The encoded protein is CAVAPGPNYGYTF.

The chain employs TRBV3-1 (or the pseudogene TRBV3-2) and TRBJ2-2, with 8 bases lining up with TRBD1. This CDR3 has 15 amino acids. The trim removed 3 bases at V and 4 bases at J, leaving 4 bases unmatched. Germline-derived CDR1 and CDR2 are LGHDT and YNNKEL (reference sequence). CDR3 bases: TGTGCCAGCAGCCAGCAGGGGGCTGGCACCGGGGAGCTGTTTTTT. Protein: CASSQQGAGTGELFF.

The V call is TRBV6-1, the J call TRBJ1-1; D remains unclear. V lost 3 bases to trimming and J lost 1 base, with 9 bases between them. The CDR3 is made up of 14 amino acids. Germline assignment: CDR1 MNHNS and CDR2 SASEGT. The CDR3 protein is CASSDPPENTEAFF. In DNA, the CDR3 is TGTGCCAGCAGTGACCCCCCAGAGAACACTGAAGCTTTCTTT.

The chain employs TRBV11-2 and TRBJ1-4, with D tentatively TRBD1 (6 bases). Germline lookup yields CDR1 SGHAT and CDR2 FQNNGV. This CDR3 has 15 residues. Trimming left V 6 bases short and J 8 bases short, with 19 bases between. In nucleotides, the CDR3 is TGTGCCAGCAGATTAAATTGGGGGGCAGGGGAAAAACTGTTTTTT. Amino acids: CASRLNWGAGEKLFF. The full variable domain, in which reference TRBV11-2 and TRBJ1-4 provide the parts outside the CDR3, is EAGVAQSPRYKIIEKRQSVAFWCNPISGHATLYWYQQILGQGPKLLIQFQNNGVVDDSQLPKDRFSAERLKGVDSTLKIQPAKLEDSAVYLCASRLNWGAGEKLFFGSGTQLSVL.

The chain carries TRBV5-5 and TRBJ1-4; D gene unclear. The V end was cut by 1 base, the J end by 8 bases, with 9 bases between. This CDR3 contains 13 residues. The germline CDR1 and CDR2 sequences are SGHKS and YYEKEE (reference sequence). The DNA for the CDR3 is TGTGCCAGCAGCTTGATCCCGGGGGAAAAACTGTTTTTT. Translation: CASSLIPGEKLFF.

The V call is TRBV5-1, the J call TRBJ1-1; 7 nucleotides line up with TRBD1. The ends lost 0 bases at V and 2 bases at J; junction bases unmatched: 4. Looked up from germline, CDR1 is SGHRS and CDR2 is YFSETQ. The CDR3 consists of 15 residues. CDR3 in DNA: TGCGCCAGCAGCTTGGTGGGACAGATCAACACTGAAGCTTTCTTT. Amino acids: CASSLVGQINTEAFF.

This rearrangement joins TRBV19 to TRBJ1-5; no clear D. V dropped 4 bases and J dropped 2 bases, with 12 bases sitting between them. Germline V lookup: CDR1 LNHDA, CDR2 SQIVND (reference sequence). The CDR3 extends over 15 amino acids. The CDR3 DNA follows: TGTGCCAGTAGTAAACCGGGTGTGGGCAATCAGCCCCAGCATTTT. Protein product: CASSKPGVGNQPQHF.